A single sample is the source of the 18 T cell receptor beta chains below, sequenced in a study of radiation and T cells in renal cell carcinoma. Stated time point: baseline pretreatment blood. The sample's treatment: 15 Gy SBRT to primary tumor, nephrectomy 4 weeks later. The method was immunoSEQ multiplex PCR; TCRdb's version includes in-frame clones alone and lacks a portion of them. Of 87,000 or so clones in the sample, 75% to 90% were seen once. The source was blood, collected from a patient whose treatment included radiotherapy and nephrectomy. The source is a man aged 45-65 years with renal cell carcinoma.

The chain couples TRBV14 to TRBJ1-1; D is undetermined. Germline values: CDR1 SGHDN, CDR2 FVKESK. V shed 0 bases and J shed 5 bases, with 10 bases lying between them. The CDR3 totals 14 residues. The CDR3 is CASSQDGILTEAFF. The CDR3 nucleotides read TGTGCCAGCAGCCAAGATGGTATACTTACTGAAGCTTTCTTT.

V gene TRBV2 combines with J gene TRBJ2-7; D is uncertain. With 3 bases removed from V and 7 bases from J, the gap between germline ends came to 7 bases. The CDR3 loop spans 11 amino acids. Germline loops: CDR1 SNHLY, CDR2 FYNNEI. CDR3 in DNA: TGTGCCAGCAGTGACCCGCAAGAGCAGTACTTC. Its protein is CASSDPQEQYF.

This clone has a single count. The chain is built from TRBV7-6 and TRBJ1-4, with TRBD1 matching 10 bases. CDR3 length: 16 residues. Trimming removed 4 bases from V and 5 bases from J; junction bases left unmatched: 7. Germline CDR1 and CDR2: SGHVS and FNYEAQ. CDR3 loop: CASSSTPGQGNEKLFF. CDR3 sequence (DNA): TGTGCCAGCAGCTCAACACCGGGACAGGGGAATGAAAAACTGTTTTTT.

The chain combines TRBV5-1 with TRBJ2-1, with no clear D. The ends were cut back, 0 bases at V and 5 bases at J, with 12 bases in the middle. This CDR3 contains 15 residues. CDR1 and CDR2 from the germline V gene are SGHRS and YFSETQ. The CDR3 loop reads CASSLEVTLDNEQFF. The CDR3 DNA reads TGCGCCAGCAGCTTGGAGGTTACCTTGGACAATGAGCAGTTCTTC.

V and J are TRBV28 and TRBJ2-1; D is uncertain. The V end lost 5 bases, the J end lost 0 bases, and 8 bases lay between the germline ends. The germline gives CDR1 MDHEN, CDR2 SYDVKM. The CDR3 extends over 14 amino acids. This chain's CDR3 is CASSKNPSYNEQFF. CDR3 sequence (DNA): TGTGCCAGCAGTAAAAACCCCTCCTACAATGAGCAGTTCTTC.

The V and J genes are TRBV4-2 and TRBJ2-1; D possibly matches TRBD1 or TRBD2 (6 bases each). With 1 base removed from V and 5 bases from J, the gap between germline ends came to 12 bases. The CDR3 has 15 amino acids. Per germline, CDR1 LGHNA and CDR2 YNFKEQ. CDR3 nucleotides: TGTGCCAGCAGCCAAGTCGGGGGCAATAACAATGAGCAGTTCTTC. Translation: CASSQVGGNNNEQFF.

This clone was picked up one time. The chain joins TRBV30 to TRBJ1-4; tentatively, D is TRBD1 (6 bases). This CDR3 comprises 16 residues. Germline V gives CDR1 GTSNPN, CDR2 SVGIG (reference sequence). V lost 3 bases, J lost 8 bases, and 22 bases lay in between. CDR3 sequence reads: CAWSPKTGYLREKLFF. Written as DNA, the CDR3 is TGTGCCTGGAGCCCAAAAACAGGGTACCTTAGAGAAAAACTGTTTTTT.

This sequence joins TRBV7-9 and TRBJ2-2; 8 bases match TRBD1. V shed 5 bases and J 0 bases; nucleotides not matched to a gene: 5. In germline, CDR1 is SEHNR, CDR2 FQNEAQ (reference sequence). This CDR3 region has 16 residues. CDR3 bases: TGTGCCAGCAGCCCCCAGGGGGCTCCGAACACCGGGGAGCTGTTTTTT. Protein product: CASSPQGAPNTGELFF.

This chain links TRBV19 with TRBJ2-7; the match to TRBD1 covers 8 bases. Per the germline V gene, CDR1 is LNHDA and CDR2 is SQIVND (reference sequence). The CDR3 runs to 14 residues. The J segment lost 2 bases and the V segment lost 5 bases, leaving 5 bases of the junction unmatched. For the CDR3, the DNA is TGTGCCAGTAGTGCTGGACAGGGTCCCTACGAGCAGTACTTC. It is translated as CASSAGQGPYEQYF.

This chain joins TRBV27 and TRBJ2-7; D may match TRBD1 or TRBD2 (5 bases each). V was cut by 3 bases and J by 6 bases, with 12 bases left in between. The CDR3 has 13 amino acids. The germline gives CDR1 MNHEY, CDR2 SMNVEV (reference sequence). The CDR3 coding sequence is TGTGCCAGCAGTTTTGTTGCGAGGGGCGAGCAGTACTTC. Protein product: CASSFVARGEQYF.

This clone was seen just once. CDR3 sequence: CASSVAEDYGYTF. CDR3 DNA: TGTGCCAGCAGTGTTGCGGAGGACTATGGCTACACCTTC. The chain has TRBV6-1 and TRBJ1-2; D not certain. There are 13 residues in the CDR3. The germline V gene encodes CDR1 MNHNS and CDR2 SASEGT. V lost 4 bases, J lost 3 bases, and 9 bases lay in between.

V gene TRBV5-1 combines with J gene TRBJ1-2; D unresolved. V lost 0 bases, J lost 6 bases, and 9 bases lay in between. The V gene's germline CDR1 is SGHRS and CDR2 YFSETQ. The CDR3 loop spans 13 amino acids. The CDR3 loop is CASSLGQIDGYTF. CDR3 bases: TGCGCCAGCAGCTTGGGGCAGATAGATGGCTACACCTTC. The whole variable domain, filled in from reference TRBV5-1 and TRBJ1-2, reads KAGVTQTPRYLIKTRGQQVTLSCSPISGHRSVSWYQQTPGQGLQFLFEYFSETQRNKGNFPGRFSGRQFSNSRSEMNVSTLELGDSALYLCASSLGQIDGYTFGSGTRLTVV.

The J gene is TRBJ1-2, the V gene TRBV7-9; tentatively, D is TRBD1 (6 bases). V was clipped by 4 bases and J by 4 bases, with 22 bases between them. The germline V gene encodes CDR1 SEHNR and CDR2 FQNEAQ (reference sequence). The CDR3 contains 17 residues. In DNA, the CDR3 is TGTGCCAGCAGCTCCGGCCGGGGAGGGGGAGTTTTCTATGGCTACACCTTC. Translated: CASSSGRGGGVFYGYTF.

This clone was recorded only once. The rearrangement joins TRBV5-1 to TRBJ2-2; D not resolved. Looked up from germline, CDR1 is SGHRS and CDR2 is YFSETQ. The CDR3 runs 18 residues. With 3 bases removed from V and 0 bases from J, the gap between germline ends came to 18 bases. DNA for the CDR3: TGCGCCAGCAGCTCGATCCACAGCTACTCGACGAACACCGGGGAGCTGTTTTTT. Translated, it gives CASSSIHSYSTNTGELFF.

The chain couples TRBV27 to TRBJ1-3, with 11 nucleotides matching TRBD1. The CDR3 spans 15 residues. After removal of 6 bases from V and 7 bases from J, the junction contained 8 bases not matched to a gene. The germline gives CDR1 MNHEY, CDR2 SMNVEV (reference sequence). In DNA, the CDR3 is TGTGCCAGCAGGAGGACAGGGGGCGCATGGAACACCATATATTTT. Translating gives CASRRTGGAWNTIYF.

Written as DNA, the CDR3 is TGCGCCAGCAGCCAATCGCAGGGCTACACTGAAGCTTTCTTT. It encodes CASSQSQGYTEAFF. J is TRBJ1-1 and V is TRBV4-3; D possibly corresponds to TRBD1 (5 bases). Trimming took 2 bases from V and 3 from J, leaving 10 bases between them. The germline V gene has CDR1 LGHNA and CDR2 YSLEER. This CDR3 contains 14 residues.

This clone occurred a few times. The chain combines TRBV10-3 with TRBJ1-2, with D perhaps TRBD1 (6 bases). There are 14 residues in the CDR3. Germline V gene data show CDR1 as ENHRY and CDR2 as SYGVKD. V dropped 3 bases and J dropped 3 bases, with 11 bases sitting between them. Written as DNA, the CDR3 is TGTGCCATCAGTGACTCCACAGGGTACTATGGCTACACCTTC. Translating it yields CAISDSTGYYGYTF.

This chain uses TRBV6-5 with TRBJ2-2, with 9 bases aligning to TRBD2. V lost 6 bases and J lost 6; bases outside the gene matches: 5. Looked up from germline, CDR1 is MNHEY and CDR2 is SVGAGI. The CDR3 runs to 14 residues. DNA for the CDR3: TGTGCCAGCAGGTCGGGACTAGCTTCCGGGGAGCTGTTTTTT. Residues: CASRSGLASGELFF.